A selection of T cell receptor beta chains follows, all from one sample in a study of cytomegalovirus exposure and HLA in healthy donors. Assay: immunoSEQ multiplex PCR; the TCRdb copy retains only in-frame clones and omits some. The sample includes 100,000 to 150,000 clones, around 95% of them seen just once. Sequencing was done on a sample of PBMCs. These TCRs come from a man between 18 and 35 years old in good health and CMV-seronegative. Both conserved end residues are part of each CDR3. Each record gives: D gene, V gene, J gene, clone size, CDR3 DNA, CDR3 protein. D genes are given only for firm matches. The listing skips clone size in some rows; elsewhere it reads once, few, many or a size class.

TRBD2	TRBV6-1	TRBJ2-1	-	TGTGCCAGCAGAGCCGGGACTAGCGGTTACAATGAGCAGTTCTTC	CASRAGTSGYNEQFF
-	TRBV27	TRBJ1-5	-	TGTGCCAGCAGTTTAGGCGCAAGGGGTCAGCCCCAGCATTTT	CASSLGARGQPQHF
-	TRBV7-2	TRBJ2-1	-	TGTGCCAGCAGCTTAGCGGCGGGCCGAAACAATGAGCAGTTCTTC	CASSLAAGRNNEQFF
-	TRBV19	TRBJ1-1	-	TGTGTCTCGGAGGGGAACACTGAAGCTTTCTTT	CVSEGNTEAFF
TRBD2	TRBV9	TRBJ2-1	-	TGTGCCAGCAGCGTAGGACTAGCTCGTGAGCAGTTCTTC	CASSVGLAREQFF
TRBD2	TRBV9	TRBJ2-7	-	TGTGCCAGCAGCGGTAGCGGGAGTTCCGACTACGAGCAGTACTTC	CASSGSGSSDYEQYF
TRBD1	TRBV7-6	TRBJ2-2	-	TGTGCCAGCAGCTTAGCAGGGGGCGGGCACACCGGGGAGCTGTTTTTT	CASSLAGGGHTGELFF
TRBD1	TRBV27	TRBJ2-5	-	TGTGCCAGCAGTTTAGACAGGGTAGGAGAGACCCAGTACTTC	CASSLDRVGETQYF
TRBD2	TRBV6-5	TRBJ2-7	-	TGTGCCAGCAGTTACTCCAGACTAGCGGGAGTATTCAAGCAGTACTTC	CASSYSRLAGVFKQYF
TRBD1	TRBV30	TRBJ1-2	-	TGTGCCTGGAGGGTTTCCGGGACAGGGAACTATGGCTACACCTTC	CAWRVSGTGNYGYTF
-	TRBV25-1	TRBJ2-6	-	TGTGCCAGCCCTGGGACTCTGAAAAGCTCTGGGGCCAACGTCCTGACTTTC	CASPGTLKSSGANVLTF
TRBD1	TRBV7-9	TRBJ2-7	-	TGTGCCAGCAGCCTCACCGGGACAGCCTACGAGCAGTACTTC	CASSLTGTAYEQYF
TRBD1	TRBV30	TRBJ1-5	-	TGTGCCTGGAGTTACAGGGGTGCCCAGCCCCAGCATTTT	CAWSYRGAQPQHF
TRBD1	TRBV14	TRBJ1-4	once	TGTGCCAGCAGCCGACCGACAGGGGGCGGCGAAAAACTGTTTTTT	CASSRPTGGGEKLFF
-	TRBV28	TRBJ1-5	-	TGTGCCAGCAGTTTTAGCTACCAGCCCCAGCATTTT	CASSFSYQPQHF
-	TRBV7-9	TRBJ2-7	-	TGTGCCAGCAGCTTAAGCGGGTCTCGGACCCTCTACGAGCAGTACTTC	CASSLSGSRTLYEQYF
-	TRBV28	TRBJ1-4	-	TGTGCCAGCAGTTTTCAGGGGGAAAAACTGTTTTTT	CASSFQGEKLFF
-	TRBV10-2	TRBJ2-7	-	TGCGCCAGCACTAACTCAGGGTTCCACGAGCAGTACTTC	CASTNSGFHEQYF
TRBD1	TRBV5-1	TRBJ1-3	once	TGCGCCAGCAGCCCTGGAGCTGCCGGGACAGGGGTTGGAGGAAACACCATATATTTT	CASSPGAAGTGVGGNTIYF
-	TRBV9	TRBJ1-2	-	TGTGCCAGCAGCGTAGAGGGTCAGGGAAATGGCTACACCTTC	CASSVEGQGNGYTF
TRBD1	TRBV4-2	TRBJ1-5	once	TGTGCCAGCAGCCAAGGAGAGGGTACAGGGGGTTTGACTCAGCCCCAGCATTTT	CASSQGEGTGGLTQPQHF
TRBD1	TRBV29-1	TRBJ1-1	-	TGCAGCGCTGGGACAGGAACGAACACTGAAGCTTTCTTT	CSAGTGTNTEAFF
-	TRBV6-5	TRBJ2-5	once	TGTGCCAGCAGTTACTCGGCGGGACCGAGCGTGACCCAGTACTTC	CASSYSAGPSVTQYF
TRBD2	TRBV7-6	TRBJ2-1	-	TGTGCCAGCAGCTTTACTAGCGGGAGTGGTGAGCAGTTCTTC	CASSFTSGSGEQFF
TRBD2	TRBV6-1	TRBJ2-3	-	TGTGCCAGCAGTGAAGGATCACTAGCGGGAGTATCTGATACGCAGTATTTT	CASSEGSLAGVSDTQYF
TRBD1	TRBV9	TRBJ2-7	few	TGTGCCAGCAGCGCAGGGACAGGGGGCGACGAGCAGTACTTC	CASSAGTGGDEQYF
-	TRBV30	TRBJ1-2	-	TGTGCCTGGAGCGGTAAAGTTTATGGCTACACCTTC	CAWSGKVYGYTF
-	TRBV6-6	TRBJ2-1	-	TGTGCCAGCAGTTACCCCCCCCAGGAGCAGTTCTTC	CASSYPPQEQFF
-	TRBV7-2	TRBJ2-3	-	TGTGCCAGCAGCTCCGGATGGGCATCAGATACGCAGTATTTT	CASSSGWASDTQYF
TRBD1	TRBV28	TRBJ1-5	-	TGTGCCAGCAGTTTATTCCCGACAGGGTTAAGGTCCGCCGCAAATCAGCCCCAGCATTTT	CASSLFPTGLRSAANQPQHF
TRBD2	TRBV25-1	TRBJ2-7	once	TGTGCCAGCAGTCCCGGGAGGGGGGCGACCTACGAGCAGTACTTC	CASSPGRGATYEQYF
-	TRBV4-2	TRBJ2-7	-	TGTGCCAGCAGCCCAGAGGGGAGAGGCCCCTACGAGCAGTACTTC	CASSPEGRGPYEQYF
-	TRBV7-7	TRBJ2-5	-	TGTGCTAGCAGCTCCCAGACAGTACAAGAGACCCAGTACTTC	CASSSQTVQETQYF
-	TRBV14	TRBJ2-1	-	TGTGCCAGCAGCCAAGAGGGGGGGCCCCCCTACAATGAGCAGTTCTTC	CASSQEGGPPYNEQFF
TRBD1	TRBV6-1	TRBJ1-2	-	TGTGCCAGCATGGTGACAGGGGGTTCCTATGGCTACACCTTC	CASMVTGGSYGYTF
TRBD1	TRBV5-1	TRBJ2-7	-	TGCGCCAGCAGCTTCGGGACAGGGGACGGCGAGCAGTACTTC	CASSFGTGDGEQYF
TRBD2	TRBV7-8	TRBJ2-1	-	TGTGCCAGCACCGGACTAGCGGGAGGGCCGGGCAATGAGCAGTTCTTC	CASTGLAGGPGNEQFF
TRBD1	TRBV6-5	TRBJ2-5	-	TGTGCCAGCAGGACAGGGACAGAGACCCAGTACTTC	CASRTGTETQYF
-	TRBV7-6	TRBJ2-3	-	TGTGCCAGCAGTCGGGGGCTGGGCGGGAGAGAGACAGATACGCAGTATTTT	CASSRGLGGRETDTQYF
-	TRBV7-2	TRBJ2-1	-	TGTGCCAGCAGCCCCACTAGTGGTCTTTCCTACAATGAGCAGTTCTTC	CASSPTSGLSYNEQFF
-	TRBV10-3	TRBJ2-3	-	TGTGCCAGCTCTAGCGGCACAGATACGCAGTATTTT	CASSSGTDTQYF
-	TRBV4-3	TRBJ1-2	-	TGCGCCAGCAGCCAAGCTTTCGACAGGCCCACTAACTATGGCTACACCTTC	CASSQAFDRPTNYGYTF
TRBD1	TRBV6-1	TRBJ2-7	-	TGTGCCAGCAGTGAGACAGGGGAGGTCTACGAGCAGTACTTC	CASSETGEVYEQYF
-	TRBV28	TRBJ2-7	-	TGTGCCAGCAGCCCGACTAGAATCGGGTTAAGCTCCTACGAGCAGTACTTC	CASSPTRIGLSSYEQYF
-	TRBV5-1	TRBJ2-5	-	TGCGCCAGCGGAGGCATACCCCAAGAGACCCAGTACTTC	CASGGIPQETQYF
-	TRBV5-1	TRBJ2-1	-	TGCGCCAGCAGCTTGGCAGGCCCCAATGAGCAGTTCTTC	CASSLAGPNEQFF
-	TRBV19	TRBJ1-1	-	TGTGCCACCCAACTTGGGAACACTGAAGCTTTCTTT	CATQLGNTEAFF
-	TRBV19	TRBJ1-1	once	TGTGCCAGCCGCATACGGACACCAGCCAACACTGAAGCTTTCTTT	CASRIRTPANTEAFF
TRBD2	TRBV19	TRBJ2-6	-	TGTGCCAGTGTCGGTAGCGGGCTTATTGCTGGGGCCAACGTCCTGACTTTC	CASVGSGLIAGANVLTF
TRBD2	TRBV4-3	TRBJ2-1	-	TGCGCCAGCAGCCAAGCGGGACTAGCGGGATTCAATGAGCAGTTCTTC	CASSQAGLAGFNEQFF
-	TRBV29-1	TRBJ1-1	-	TGCAGCGTTGGCCAGGGGAAGACCCCTGAAGCTTTCTTT	CSVGQGKTPEAFF
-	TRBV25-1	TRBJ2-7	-	TGTGCCAGCAGTGAGATAGCGGCCTCCTACGAGCAGTACTTC	CASSEIAASYEQYF
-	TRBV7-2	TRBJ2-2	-	TGTGCCAGCAGCCCGGACGGGGCGGGGCGGAACACCGGGGAGCTGTTTTTT	CASSPDGAGRNTGELFF
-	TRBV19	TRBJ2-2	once	TGTGCCAGTAGTATTTCGGGGTCCACCGGGGAGCTGTTTTTT	CASSISGSTGELFF
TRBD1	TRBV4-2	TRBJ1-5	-	TGTGCCAGCAGCCAAGCTGGGACAGGGGGGAGCAATCAGCCCCAGCATTTT	CASSQAGTGGSNQPQHF